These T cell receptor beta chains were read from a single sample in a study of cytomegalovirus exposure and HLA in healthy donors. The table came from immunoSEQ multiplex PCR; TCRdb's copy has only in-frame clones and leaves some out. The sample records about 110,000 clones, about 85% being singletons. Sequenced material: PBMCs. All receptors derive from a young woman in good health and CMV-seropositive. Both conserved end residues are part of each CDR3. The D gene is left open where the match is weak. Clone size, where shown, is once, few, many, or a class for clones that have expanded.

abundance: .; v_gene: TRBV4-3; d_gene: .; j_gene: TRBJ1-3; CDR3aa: CASSQDLGRGNTIYF; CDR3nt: TGCGCCAGCAGCCAAGATCTGGGCCGTGGAAACACCATATATTTT
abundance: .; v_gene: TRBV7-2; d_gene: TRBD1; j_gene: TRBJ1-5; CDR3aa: CASSPQTGAQPQHF; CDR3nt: TGTGCCAGCAGCCCACAGACAGGGGCTCAGCCCCAGCATTTT
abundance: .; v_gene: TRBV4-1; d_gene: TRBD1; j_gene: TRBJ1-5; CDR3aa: CASSQGAYFIRTGESQHF; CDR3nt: TGCGCCAGCAGCCAAGGGGCTTACTTCATTCGGACAGGGGAGTCCCAGCATTTT
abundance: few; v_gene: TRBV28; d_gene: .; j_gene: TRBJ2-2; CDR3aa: CASSLFRRSVAGELFF; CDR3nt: TGTGCCAGCAGTTTATTCCGAAGATCTGTAGCCGGGGAGCTGTTTTTT
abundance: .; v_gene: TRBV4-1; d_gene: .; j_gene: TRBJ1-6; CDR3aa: CASSPLGSPLHF; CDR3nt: TGCGCCAGCAGCCCACTAGGGTCACCCCTCCACTTT
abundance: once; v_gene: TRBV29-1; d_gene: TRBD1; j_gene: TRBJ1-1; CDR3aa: CSGGTGEAFF; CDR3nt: TGCAGCGGCGGGACAGGGGAAGCTTTCTTT
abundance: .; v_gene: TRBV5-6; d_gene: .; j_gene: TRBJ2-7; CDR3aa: CASSLFQGYEQYF; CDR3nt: TGTGCCAGCAGCTTGTTTCAGGGGTACGAGCAGTACTTC
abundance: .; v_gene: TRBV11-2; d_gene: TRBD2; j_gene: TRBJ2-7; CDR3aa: CASSLVPGLAGAYEQYF; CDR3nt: TGTGCCAGCAGCTTAGTCCCGGGGCTAGCGGGGGCCTACGAGCAGTACTTC
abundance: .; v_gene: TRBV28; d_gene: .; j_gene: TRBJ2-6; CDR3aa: CASRYRANSGANVLTF; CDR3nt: TGTGCCAGCAGGTACAGGGCCAACTCTGGGGCCAACGTCCTGACTTTC
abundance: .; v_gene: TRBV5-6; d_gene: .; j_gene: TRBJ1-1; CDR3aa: CASSLDGPPNTEAFF; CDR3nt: TGTGCCAGCAGCTTGGATGGGCCCCCGAACACTGAAGCTTTCTTT
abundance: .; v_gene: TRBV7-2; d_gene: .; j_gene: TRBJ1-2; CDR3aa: CASSLAAREYGYTF; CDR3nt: TGTGCCAGCAGCTTAGCGGCCAGGGAATATGGCTACACCTTC
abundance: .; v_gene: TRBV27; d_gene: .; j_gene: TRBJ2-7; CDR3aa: CASSLAFSYEQYF; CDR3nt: TGTGCCAGCAGTTTGGCTTTCTCCTACGAGCAGTACTTC
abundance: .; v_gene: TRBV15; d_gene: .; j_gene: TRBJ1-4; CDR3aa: CATSRRTGNEKLFF; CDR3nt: TGTGCCACCAGCAGAAGGACGGGGAATGAAAAACTGTTTTTT
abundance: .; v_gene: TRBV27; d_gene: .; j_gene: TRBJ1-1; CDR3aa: CASRVGGGTEAFF; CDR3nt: TGTGCCAGCCGCGTCGGGGGGGGCACTGAAGCTTTCTTT